This TCR beta chain was identified in a study of blood T cells in healthy people across ages. This clonotype was picked up a small number of times. Unmatched junction bases numbered 9, after V lost 1 base and J lost 11 bases. The CDR3 is 14 amino acids. The germline CDR1 and CDR2 sequences are MNHEY and SVGAGI. For the second PCR, which ran for roughly 6 to 11 cycles, a sample-barcoded 5' primer and a J-beta primer mix were used. TCRdb re-called the 5' RACE reads through MiXCR, storing one row per CDR3 protein. Here the sample spans around 1,700,000 distinct CDR3 sequences, roughly 27% being singletons.

The sample consisted of blood. This chain connects TRBV6-5 to TRBJ2-5; TRBD1 aligns across 8 bases. The clonotype comes from a woman in her thirties in good health. CDR3 sequence reads: CASSYFNRGYEQYF. The CDR3 coding sequence is TGTGCCAGCAGTTACTTCAACAGGGGGTATGAGCAGTACTTC.